This paragraph covers one TCR beta chain sequence. The entry originates in a study of blood T cell repertoires in COVID-19. The overall study: Whether acute or convalescent, the COVID-19 samples came from the United States, Italy and Spain. Nucleic acid was either cDNA or gDNA, and it came from T cells, B-cell-depleted T cells, or PBMCs.

Per the authors' pipeline: Researchers report that nucleated cell counts were estimated from reference gene primer amplification. Sequencing used immunoSEQ multiplex PCR; TCRdb keeps in-frame clones, though not all of them. The D gene and trimming were derived from the DNA, and the V and J assignments and clone size from that table. Of 60,000 to 70,000 clones listed, 70% to 90% were seen once; the top ten hold approximately 1.4%. This CDR3 contains 15 residues. The V gene's germline CDR1 is SGDLS and CDR2 YYNGEE. V lost 4 bases to trimming and J lost 10 bases; unmatched junction nucleotides: 8. Source material: peripheral blood. The V and J genes are TRBV9 and TRBJ1-6; 10 bases fit TRBD1. This receptor was identified in an older woman with acute or convalescent COVID-19. CDR3 nucleotides: TGTGCCAGCAGCCTCACCGGGACAGGGGACTCACCCCTCCACTTT. Amino acid sequence: CASSLTGTGDSPLHF.